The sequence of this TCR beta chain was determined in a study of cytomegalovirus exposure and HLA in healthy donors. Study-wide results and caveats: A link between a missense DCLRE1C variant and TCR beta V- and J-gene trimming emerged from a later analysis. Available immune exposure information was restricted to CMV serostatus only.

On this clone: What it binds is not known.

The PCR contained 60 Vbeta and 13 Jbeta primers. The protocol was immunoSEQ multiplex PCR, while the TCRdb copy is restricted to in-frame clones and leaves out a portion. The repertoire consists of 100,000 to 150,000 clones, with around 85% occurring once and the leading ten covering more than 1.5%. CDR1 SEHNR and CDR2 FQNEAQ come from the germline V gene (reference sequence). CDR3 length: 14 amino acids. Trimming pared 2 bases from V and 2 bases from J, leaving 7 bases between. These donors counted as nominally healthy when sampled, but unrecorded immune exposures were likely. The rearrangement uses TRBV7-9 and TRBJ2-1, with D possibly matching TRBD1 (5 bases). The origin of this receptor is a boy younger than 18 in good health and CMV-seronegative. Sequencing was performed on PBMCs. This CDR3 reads CASSLMGPYNEQFF. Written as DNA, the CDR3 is TGTGCCAGCAGCTTAATGGGGCCCTACAATGAGCAGTTCTTC.